Described below is a single TCR beta chain sequence and its context. Its cognate antigen is unknown. With 5 bases clipped from V and 7 bases from J, the junction kept 10 bases outside the gene matches. The CDR3 length is 14 residues. Per germline, CDR1 SEHNR and CDR2 FQNEAQ (reference sequence). Amplification used 60 Vbeta primers and 13 Jbeta primers. The assay was immunoSEQ multiplex PCR, and TCRdb's table has in-frame clones only and misses some. The sample shows some 110,000 clones, about four fifths of them seen only once. This specimen belongs to a study of cytomegalovirus exposure and HLA in healthy donors. Study conclusions and caveats: It has been reported that TCR beta sequences accurately predicted the HLA-A and HLA-B alleles of most subjects.

The sequenced sample consisted of PBMCs. V and J are TRBV7-9 and TRBJ2-5, with 7 bases fitting TRBD1. The receptor was isolated from a man aged 25-40 years in good health and CMV-seropositive. The CDR3 DNA reads as TGTGCCAGCAGCCCATTAACGACAGGGCGGACCCAGTACTTC. Amino acid sequence: CASSPLTTGRTQYF.